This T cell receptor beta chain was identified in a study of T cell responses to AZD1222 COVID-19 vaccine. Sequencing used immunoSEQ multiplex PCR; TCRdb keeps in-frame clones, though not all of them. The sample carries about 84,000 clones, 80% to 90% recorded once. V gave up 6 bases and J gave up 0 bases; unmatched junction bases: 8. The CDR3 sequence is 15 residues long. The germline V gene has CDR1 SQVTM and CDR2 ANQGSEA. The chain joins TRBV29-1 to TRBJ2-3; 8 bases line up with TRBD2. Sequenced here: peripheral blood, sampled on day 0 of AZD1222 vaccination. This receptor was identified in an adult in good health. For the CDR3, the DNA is TGCAGCGTAGCCACTAGCGGAGCTAGCACAGATACGCAGTATTTT. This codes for CSVATSGASTDTQYF.